These 9 T cell receptor beta chains originate from one sample sequenced in a study of shared clonotypes between healthy human individuals. Sequencing used immunoSEQ multiplex PCR; TCRdb keeps in-frame clones, though not all of them. Of over 1.5 million clones in the sample, 98% were seen once. The sequencing input was naive CD4+ T cells sorted from blood. Subset denoted: CD45RA+ positively selected. Every receptor here comes from a man younger than 45 in good health.

V and J are TRBV18 and TRBJ2-5, with TRBD1 as a possible D gene (6 bases). The V gene's germline CDR1 is KGHSH and CDR2 LQKENI. This CDR3 has 14 residues. The ends were cut back, 6 bases at V and 5 bases at J, with 16 bases in the middle. The CDR3 is CASSGARSSETQYF. Written as DNA, the CDR3 is TGTGCCAGCTCGGGGGCCCGAAGTTCTGAGACCCAGTACTTC. Variable domain in full (rest from reference TRBV18 and TRBJ2-5): NAGVMQNPRHLVRRRGQEARLRCSPMKGHSHVYWYRQLPEEGLKFMVYLQKENIIDESGMPKERFSAEFPKEGPSILRIQQVVRGDSAAYFCASSGARSSETQYFGPGTRLLVL.

This clone was observed a single time. V gene TRBV5-1 combines with J gene TRBJ2-7; 13 bases agree with TRBD2. The CDR3 is 15 residues long. Trimming at V came to 3 bases and at J to 2 bases, leaving 2 bases not matched to a gene. Germline V gene lookup returns CDR1 SGHRS and CDR2 YFSETQ. The CDR3 here is CASSWTSGRTYEQYF. CDR3 sequence (DNA): TGCGCCAGCAGCTGGACTAGCGGGAGAACCTACGAGCAGTACTTC. Combining the CDR3 with reference TRBV5-1 and TRBJ2-7 gives the whole variable domain KAGVTQTPRYLIKTRGQQVTLSCSPISGHRSVSWYQQTPGQGLQFLFEYFSETQRNKGNFPGRFSGRQFSNSRSEMNVSTLELGDSALYLCASSWTSGRTYEQYFGPGTRLTVT.

As for this clone: Distinct nucleotide sequences in the sample also encode this CDR3. This chain connects TRBV28 to TRBJ1-5, with no clear D. The length of the CDR3 is 15 residues. Germline lookup yields CDR1 MDHEN and CDR2 SYDVKM. The V gene lost 3 bases and the J gene lost 1 base, with 10 bases spanning the gap. CDR3 loop: CASSLTLSSNQPQHF. The CDR3 bases are TGTGCCAGCAGTTTGACCCTATCCAGCAATCAGCCCCAGCATTTT. The full variable domain, completed using reference TRBV28 and TRBJ1-5, is DVKVTQSSRYLVKRTGEKVFLECVQDMDHENMFWYRQDPGLGLRLIYFSYDVKMKEKGDIPEGYSVSREKKERFSLILESASTNQTSMYLCASSLTLSSNQPQHFGDGTRLSIL.

J is TRBJ2-1 and V is TRBV13, with TRBD1 matching 9 bases. This CDR3 is built from 13 residues. CDR1 is PRHDT, CDR2 FYEKMQ, per germline (reference sequence). J lost 3 bases, V lost 8 bases, and 2 bases had no gene match. The CDR3: CASRDRDYNEQFF. The CDR3 bases are TGTGCCAGCCGGGACAGGGACTACAATGAGCAGTTCTTC.

The chain is built from TRBV25-1 and TRBJ2-7; TRBD1 might be the D (5 bases). From germline, CDR1 is MGHDK and CDR2 SYGVNS. The ends were cut back, 4 bases at V and 3 bases at J, with 16 bases in the middle. The CDR3 runs 15 residues. The CDR3 loop reads CASSVHQGFGYEQYF. DNA of the CDR3: TGTGCCAGCAGTGTTCACCAGGGATTCGGCTACGAGCAGTACTTC.

The V gene is TRBV30, the J gene TRBJ1-5, with D hard to call. The CDR3 consists of 17 residues. Germline CDR1 and CDR2: GTSNPN and SVGIG (reference sequence). Trimming shortened V by 1 base and J by 0 bases, and 16 bases separated the two germline ends. This CDR3 reads CAWSAPRGSFSNQPQHF. CDR3 DNA sequence: TGTGCCTGGAGTGCCCCCCGCGGGTCCTTTAGCAATCAGCCCCAGCATTTT.

On this clone itself: Other DNA sequences within the sample encode an identical CDR3. This chain's CDR3 is CASSSGLAGFNEQFF. The CDR3 nucleotides read TGTGCCAGCAGCTCCGGACTAGCGGGATTCAATGAGCAGTTCTTC. The chain combines TRBV5-4 with TRBJ2-1, with 12 bases lining up with TRBD2. The CDR3 runs to 15 residues. Germline V gene lookup returns CDR1 SGHNT and CDR2 YYREEE (reference sequence). Trimming at V came to 3 bases and at J to 6 bases, leaving 4 bases not matched to a gene.

The gene calls are TRBV5-6 and TRBJ2-3; unclear D gene. V lost 0 bases and J lost 7, with 6 bases in between. Germline CDR1 SGHDT, CDR2 YYEEEE. The CDR3 runs 12 residues. In nucleotides, the CDR3 is TGTGCCAGCAGCTTGGAGGCGCATACGCAGTATTTT. This encodes CASSLEAHTQYF.

This chain joins TRBV30 and TRBJ2-2; no reliable D call. Trimming cost V 4 bases and J 3 bases, with 6 bases left between them. Germline V gives CDR1 GTSNPN, CDR2 SVGIG (reference sequence). CDR3 size: 12 residues. Written as DNA, the CDR3 is TGTGCCTGGAACACATACACCGGGGAGCTGTTTTTT. Its protein is CAWNTYTGELFF.